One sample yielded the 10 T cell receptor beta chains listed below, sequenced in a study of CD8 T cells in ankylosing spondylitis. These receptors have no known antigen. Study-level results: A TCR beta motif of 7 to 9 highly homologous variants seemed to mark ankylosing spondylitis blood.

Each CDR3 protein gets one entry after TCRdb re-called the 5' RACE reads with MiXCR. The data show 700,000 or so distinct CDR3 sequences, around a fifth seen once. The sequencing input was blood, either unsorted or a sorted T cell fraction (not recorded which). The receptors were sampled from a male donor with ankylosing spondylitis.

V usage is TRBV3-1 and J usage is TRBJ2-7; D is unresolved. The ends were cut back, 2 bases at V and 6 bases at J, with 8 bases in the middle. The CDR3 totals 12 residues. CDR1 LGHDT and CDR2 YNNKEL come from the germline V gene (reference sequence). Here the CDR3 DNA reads TGTGCCAGCAGCCAATCCGGCGTCGAGCAGTACTTC. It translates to CASSQSGVEQYF.

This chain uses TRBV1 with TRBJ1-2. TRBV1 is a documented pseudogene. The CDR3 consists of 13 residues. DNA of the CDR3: TGCACCAGCAGCCAAGATCGGGTGGGCGGCTACACCTTC. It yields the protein CTSSQDRVGGYTF.

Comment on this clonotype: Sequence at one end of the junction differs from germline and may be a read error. CDR3 DNA: TGTGCCTGCAGTTTAAAGTCTTACAGGGGCTTTACTAATGAAAAACTGTTTTTT. It is translated as CACSLKSYRGFTNEKLFF. This chain joins TRBV12-3 or TRBV12-4 and TRBJ1-4; 7 bases line up with TRBD1. The CDR3 runs 18 residues.

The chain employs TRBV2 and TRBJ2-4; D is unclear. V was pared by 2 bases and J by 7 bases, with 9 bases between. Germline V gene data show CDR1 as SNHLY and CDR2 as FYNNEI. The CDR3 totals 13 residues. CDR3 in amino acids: CASSEKGLNIQYF. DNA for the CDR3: TGTGCCAGCAGTGAAAAAGGGTTGAACATTCAGTACTTC. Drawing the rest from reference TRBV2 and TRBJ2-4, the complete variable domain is EPEVTQTPSHQVTQMGQEVILRCVPISNHLYFYWYRQILGQKVEFLVSFYNNEISEKSEIFDDQFSVERPDGSNFTLKIRSTKLEDSAMYFCASSEKGLNIQYFGAGTRLSVL.

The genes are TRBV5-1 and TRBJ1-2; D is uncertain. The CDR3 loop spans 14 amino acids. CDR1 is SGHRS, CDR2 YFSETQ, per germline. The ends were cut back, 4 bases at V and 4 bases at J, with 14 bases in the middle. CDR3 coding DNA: TGCGCCAGCAGCGTCTCGAGCCCCCTCTATGGCTACACCTTC. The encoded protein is CASSVSSPLYGYTF.

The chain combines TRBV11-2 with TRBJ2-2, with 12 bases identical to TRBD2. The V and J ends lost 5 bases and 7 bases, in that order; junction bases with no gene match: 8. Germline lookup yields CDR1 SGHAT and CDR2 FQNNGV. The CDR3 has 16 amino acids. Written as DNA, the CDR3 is TGTGCCAGCAGCCTAAGACTAGCGGGAGCGATCGGGGAGCTGTTTTTT. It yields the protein CASSLRLAGAIGELFF.

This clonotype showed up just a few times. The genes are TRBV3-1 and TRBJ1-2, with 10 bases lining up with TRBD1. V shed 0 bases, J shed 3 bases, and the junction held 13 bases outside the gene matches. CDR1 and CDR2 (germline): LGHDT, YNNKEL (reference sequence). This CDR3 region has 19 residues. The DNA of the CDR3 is TGTGCCAGCAGCCAAGATCACGGGACAGGGGTTTATTCGGACTATGGCTACACCTTC. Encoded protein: CASSQDHGTGVYSDYGYTF.

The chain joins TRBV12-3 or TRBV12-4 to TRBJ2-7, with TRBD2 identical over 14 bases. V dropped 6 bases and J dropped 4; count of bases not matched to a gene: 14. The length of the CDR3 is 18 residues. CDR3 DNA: TGTGCCAGCAGCCGACAGGGACTAGCGGGAGCTCTACGGTACGAGCAGTACTTC. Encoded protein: CASSRQGLAGALRYEQYF.

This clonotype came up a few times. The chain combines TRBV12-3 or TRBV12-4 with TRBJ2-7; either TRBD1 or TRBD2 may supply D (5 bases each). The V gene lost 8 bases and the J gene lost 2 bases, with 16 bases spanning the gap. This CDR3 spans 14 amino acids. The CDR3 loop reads CASGLRDLPYEQYF. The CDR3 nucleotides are TGTGCCAGCGGTCTCCGGGACCTACCCTACGAGCAGTACTTC.

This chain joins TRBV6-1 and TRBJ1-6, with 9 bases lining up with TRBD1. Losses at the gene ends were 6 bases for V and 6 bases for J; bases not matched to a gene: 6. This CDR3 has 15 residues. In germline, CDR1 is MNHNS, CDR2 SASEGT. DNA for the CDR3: TGTGCCAGCAGATCAAACAGGGGGCGTAATTCACCCCTCCACTTT. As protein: CASRSNRGRNSPLHF.